What follows are 25 T cell receptor beta chains derived from one specimen sequenced in a study of blood T cell repertoires in COVID-19. Assay: immunoSEQ multiplex PCR; the TCRdb copy retains only in-frame clones and omits some. Of about 81,000 clones in the sample, roughly 90% were seen once. Sequencing used peripheral blood. Every receptor here comes from a man aged 70 or older with active or convalescent COVID-19.

This clone has a handful of counts. This sequence joins TRBV5-8 and TRBJ1-1; D possibly corresponds to TRBD1 (6 bases). The CDR3 runs 13 residues. Looked up from germline, CDR1 is SGHTS and CDR2 is YDEGEE. V was pared by 1 base and J by 6 bases, with 10 bases between. The CDR3 here is CASSLFRGSEAFF. CDR3 DNA: TGTGCCAGCAGCTTGTTCAGGGGCTCTGAAGCTTTCTTT.

Only one count was recorded for this clone. The chain joins TRBV19 to TRBJ1-2; 8 nucleotides align to TRBD1. V shed 1 base, J shed 2 bases, and the junction held 6 bases outside the gene matches. The germline CDR1 and CDR2 sequences are LNHDA and SQIVND (reference sequence). The CDR3 loop spans 16 amino acids. The CDR3 coding sequence is TGTGCCAGTAGTATAGGCTGGACAGGGTTAAACTATGGCTACACCTTC. Translation gives CASSIGWTGLNYGYTF.

The chain combines TRBV21-1 with TRBJ2-7; the D call TRBD1 from the table was never checked on the DNA. TRBV21-1 has pseudogene status. The CDR3 has 21 amino acids. In DNA form, the CDR3 reads TGTGCCAGCAGCAAAAGGATGAGCGGGACAGGGGGCGTAACAAGCTCCTACGAGCAGTACTTC. It translates to CASSKRMSGTGGVTSSYEQYF.

The V call is TRBV5-1, the J call TRBJ2-7; 8 bases are a match to TRBD1. V gave up 4 bases and J gave up 3 bases; unmatched junction bases: 3. The CDR3 consists of 13 residues. Germline lookup yields CDR1 SGHRS and CDR2 YFSETQ. CDR3 in amino acids: CASSPDRGYEQYF. DNA for the CDR3: TGCGCCAGCAGCCCCGACAGGGGCTACGAGCAGTACTTC.

In DNA, the CDR3 is TGTGCCAGTAGTATTTCGGCAGGGGCTACGTATGGCTACACCTTC. Protein product: CASSISAGATYGYTF. The V gene is TRBV19, the J gene TRBJ1-2, with D perhaps matching TRBD1 (6 bases). Trimming pared 3 bases from V and 5 bases from J, leaving 16 bases between. This CDR3 is 15 amino acids long. Germline assignment: CDR1 LNHDA and CDR2 SQIVND (reference sequence).

The V and J genes are TRBV7-2 and TRBJ1-5, with 9 bases identical to TRBD1. V shed 6 bases and J 6 bases; nucleotides not matched to a gene: 3. The CDR3 runs to 13 residues. The germline CDR1 and CDR2 sequences are SGHTA and FQGNSA. The CDR3 nucleotides read TGTGCCAGCAGTGACAGGGGGACTCAGCCCCAGCATTTT. Translating it yields CASSDRGTQPQHF.

The chain uses TRBV7-2 and TRBJ1-1; no clear D. The CDR3 extends over 14 amino acids. Germline V gene lookup returns CDR1 SGHTA and CDR2 FQGNSA. V lost 7 bases, J lost 5 bases, and 17 bases lay in between. CDR3 residues: CASIRRGGGTEAFF. The CDR3 DNA is TGTGCCAGCATTCGACGGGGAGGAGGAACTGAAGCTTTCTTT. The variable domain in full, with the rest retrieved from reference TRBV7-2 and TRBJ1-1, is GAGVSQSPSNKVTEKGKDVELRCDPISGHTALYWYRQSLGQGLEFLIYFQGNSAPDKSGLPSDRFSAERTGGSVSTLTIQRTQQEDSAVYLCASIRRGGGTEAFFGQGTRLTVV.

The V gene is TRBV4-3, the J gene TRBJ1-4; D is unclear. The CDR3 totals 13 residues. V was cut by 1 base and J by 5 bases, with 5 bases left in between. The germline V gene encodes CDR1 LGHNA and CDR2 YSLEER. The CDR3, as DNA: TGCGCCAGCAGCCAAGGACACAATGAAAAACTGTTTTTT. It specifies CASSQGHNEKLFF.

CDR3 DNA sequence: TGTGCCAGCAGCGTGGACAGGGGGCGTGAGCAGTACTTC. This codes for CASSVDRGREQYF. The chain is built from TRBV9 and TRBJ2-7; 11 nucleotides line up with TRBD1. The V segment lost 2 bases and the J segment 7 bases; nucleotides outside the gene matches: 2. CDR3 length: 13 residues. Germline CDR1 SGDLS, CDR2 YYNGEE. Filled out from reference TRBV9 and TRBJ2-7, the complete variable domain reads DSGVTQTPKHLITATGQRVTLRCSPRSGDLSVYWYQQSLDQGLQFLIQYYNGEERAKGNILERFSAQQFPDLHSELNLSSLELGDSALYFCASSVDRGREQYFGPGTRLTVT.

This chain uses TRBV11-2 with TRBJ1-2; 8 nucleotides agree with TRBD1. The V gene end was trimmed by 5 bases and the J gene end by 1 base; junction bases not matched to a gene: 6. Germline V gene sequence: CDR1 SGHAT, CDR2 FQNNGV. The CDR3 contains 15 residues. As DNA, the CDR3 is TGTGCCAGCAGCCCCCGGACAGGGAGTAACTATGGCTACACCTTC. Protein product: CASSPRTGSNYGYTF.

In the case of this clone: One end of the junction varies from germline; a read error may be responsible. The gene calls are TRBV13 and TRBJ2-1; 10 nucleotides align to TRBD2. The CDR3 contains 15 residues. CDR1 and CDR2 from the germline V gene are PRHDT and FYEKMQ (reference sequence). The CDR3 here is CASSIGTSAYNEQFF. CDR3 in DNA: TGTGCCAGCAGCATAGGGACTAGCGCATACAATGAGCAGTTCTTC.

This clone was detected only once. This CDR3 is CASSSGQGQETQYF. CDR3 nucleotides: TGTGCCAGCAGCTCTGGACAGGGGCAAGAGACCCAGTACTTC. The chain links TRBV5-4 to TRBJ2-5; 9 nucleotides match TRBD1. Trimming cost V 3 bases and J 2 bases; bases outside gene matches: 2. The CDR3 length is 14 residues. The V gene's germline CDR1 is SGHNT and CDR2 YYREEE (reference sequence).

This rearrangement joins TRBV9 to TRBJ1-4; TRBD1 aligns across 7 bases. The CDR3 is 15 residues long. Germline V CDR1 and CDR2: SGDLS, YYNGEE. The V gene end was trimmed by 4 bases and the J gene end by 7 bases; junction bases not matched to a gene: 10. In DNA, the CDR3 is TGTGCCAGCAGCTATACAGGGACAGCGGGTGAAAAACTGTTTTTT. Residues: CASSYTGTAGEKLFF.

This clone was observed a single time. This chain links TRBV5-5 with TRBJ1-2; D perhaps matches TRBD1 (6 bases). The CDR3 spans 12 residues. Trimming left V 4 bases short and J 5 bases short, with 9 bases between. The V gene's germline CDR1 is SGHKS and CDR2 YYEKEE (reference sequence). The CDR3 region is CASSGQIYGYTF. The CDR3 DNA is TGTGCCAGCAGCGGACAGATTTATGGCTACACCTTC.

J is TRBJ1-4 and V is TRBV7-8; 8 nucleotides match TRBD1. The CDR3 runs 13 residues. From germline, CDR1 is SGHVS and CDR2 FQNEAQ. The V and J ends lost 1 base and 11 bases, in that order; junction bases with no gene match: 3. Here the CDR3 DNA reads TGTGCCAGCAGCTTAGGGACAGGGATGAAACTGTTTTTT. It specifies CASSLGTGMKLFF.

V and J are TRBV4-3 and TRBJ2-1; TRBD1 aligns across 12 bases. Losses at the gene ends were 3 bases for V and 4 bases for J; bases not matched to a gene: 7. The CDR3 extends over 17 amino acids. Germline CDR1 reads LGHNA; CDR2 reads YSLEER. The CDR3 DNA reads as TGCGCCAGCAGCCAGGACGGGACAGGGGGCATATACAATGAGCAGTTCTTC. It translates to CASSQDGTGGIYNEQFF.

This clone was detected a few times. V usage is TRBV21-1 and J usage is TRBJ2-7; the table assigns TRBD2, which was not confirmed against the DNA. TRBV21-1 is marked as a pseudogene. The CDR3 is made up of 18 amino acids. The CDR3 DNA reads as TGTGCCAGCAGCAAAAGTGGGTCAATGCGGCTAGACGGCTACGAGCAGTACTTC. The encoded protein is CASSKSGSMRLDGYEQYF.

V gene TRBV12-3 or TRBV12-4 combines with J gene TRBJ2-5; D uncertain. V was shortened by 5 bases and J by 3 bases, with 7 bases between the two germline ends. This CDR3 is built from 12 residues. CDR3 sequence reads: CASSRGEETQYF. In DNA form, the CDR3 reads TGTGCCAGCAGTCGAGGCGAAGAGACCCAGTACTTC.

This sequence joins TRBV6-4 and TRBJ1-1; D remains unclear. V was trimmed by 5 bases and J by 0 bases, leaving 7 bases between them. CDR1 is MRHNA, CDR2 SNTAGT, per germline. CDR3 length: 13 amino acids. In DNA, the CDR3 is TGTGCCAGCAGTCTGGGCCTGAACACTGAAGCTTTCTTT. It codes for CASSLGLNTEAFF.

This clone was seen only once. The chain has TRBV19 and TRBJ1-4; TRBD1 aligns across 7 bases. This CDR3 has 15 amino acids. V was pared by 3 bases and J by 4 bases, with 5 bases of the junction left unmatched. In germline, CDR1 is LNHDA, CDR2 SQIVND (reference sequence). This chain's CDR3 is CASSIWGQLNEKLFF. In nucleotides, the CDR3 is TGTGCCAGTAGTATCTGGGGACAGCTTAATGAAAAACTGTTTTTT.

Written as DNA, the CDR3 is TGTGCCAGCAGTGGGGAGGGGCGCAGTTATGGCTACACCTTC. Translation gives CASSGEGRSYGYTF. The chain employs TRBV25-1 and TRBJ1-2; D is perhaps TRBD1 (5 bases). The CDR3 sequence is 14 residues long. Germline lookup yields CDR1 MGHDK and CDR2 SYGVNS. The V gene lost 4 bases and the J gene lost 5 bases, with 14 bases spanning the gap.

J is TRBJ2-3 and V is TRBV7-9, with a tentative D call TRBD2 (5 bases). V was cut by 1 base and J by 5 bases, with 16 bases left in between. The CDR3 contains 16 residues. From germline, CDR1 is SEHNR and CDR2 FQNEAQ (reference sequence). CDR3 protein: CASSLEAGPPGDTQYF. Here the CDR3 DNA reads TGTGCCAGCAGCTTAGAGGCGGGTCCCCCGGGAGATACGCAGTATTTT.

CDR3 bases: TGTGCCAGCAGTTACAGCGGGGGCTACGGAAACACCATATATTTT. This translates into CASSYSGGYGNTIYF. This sequence joins TRBV6-5 and TRBJ1-3; perhaps TRBD1 as D (6 bases). Trimming shortened V by 2 bases and J by 4 bases, and 12 bases separated the two germline ends. The V gene's germline CDR1 is MNHEY and CDR2 SVGAGI. The CDR3 extends over 15 amino acids.

This chain uses TRBV7-2 with TRBJ1-2; 12 nucleotides line up with TRBD1. The germline CDR1 and CDR2 sequences are SGHTA and FQGNSA. The CDR3 runs to 16 residues. Unmatched junction bases numbered 11, after V lost 5 bases and J lost 7 bases. This chain's CDR3 is CASSPPGQGALRGYTF. The CDR3 nucleotides read TGTGCCAGCAGCCCCCCGGGACAGGGGGCTCTGCGTGGCTACACCTTC.

The gene calls are TRBV9 and TRBJ1-2; no reliable D call. Trimming stripped 4 bases from V and 2 bases from J, with 18 bases between. Germline assignment: CDR1 SGDLS and CDR2 YYNGEE. This CDR3 spans 16 amino acids. The CDR3: CASSPGPSRQNYGYTF. The CDR3 DNA follows: TGTGCCAGCAGCCCAGGACCTAGCAGGCAGAACTATGGCTACACCTTC.